Sequencing of this T cell receptor (beta chain) was carried out in a study of regulatory T cells in long-lasting Graves disease. Study findings and constraints: In persistent patients, shared public clonotypes (roughly 2,700) outnumbered those in new patients (966).

V gave up 4 bases and J gave up 8 bases; unmatched junction bases: 5. The CDR3 is 13 residues long. Germline-derived CDR1 and CDR2 are SNHLY and FYNNEI. There are many counts of this clonotype. The target antigen is unknown. Time point meaning: newly diagnosed GD, antithyroid drugs for less than 3 months. The TCR library was prepared using RNA isolated from PBMCs. In building TCR beta libraries, iRepertoire HTBI primers were used together with Arm-PCR of CDR3 regions. A single record per CDR3 protein comes from TCRdb applying MiXCR to the multiplex PCR reads. Of roughly 360,000 distinct CDR3 sequences in the sample, roughly 12% were seen once. The data were also submitted as part of a second study, on T cells in Graves' hyperthyroidism and ophthalmopathy. That source reports: Ophthalmopathy was told apart from stable hyperthyroidism by a 13 V-J model.

This chain links TRBV2 with TRBJ2-1, with TRBD1 matching 7 bases. This sequence originates from a woman under 30 with Graves disease. This specimen consisted of peripheral blood mononuclear cells (PBMCs), obtained at new diagnosis, from a patient treated with antithyroid drugs. CDR3 DNA: TGTGCCAGCAGTGGACAGGGTCGCGATGAGCAGTTCTTC. It encodes CASSGQGRDEQFF. The whole variable domain, filled in from reference TRBV2 and TRBJ2-1, reads EPEVTQTPSHQVTQMGQEVILRCVPISNHLYFYWYRQILGQKVEFLVSFYNNEISEKSEIFDDQFSVERPDGSNFTLKIRSTKLEDSAMYFCASSGQGRDEQFFGPGTRLTVL.